This T cell receptor (beta chain) is drawn from a study of T-cell reconstitution after alpha-beta-depleted transplantation in children (TCRdb year 2016). As for the study more broadly: The study quantitatively tracked T-cell immune reconstitution after TCRalphabeta/CD19-depleted allogeneic hematopoietic cell transplantation in children using TCR repertoire profiling. What the research found in general, with its limitations: The apparently early recovery of alphabetaT-cell counts about two months after transplant reportedly depended on only several hundred rapidly expanded clones that came from non-depleted graft cells. In some patients, the high TCRbeta diversity seen at day 60 was put down to recipient T cells and intrathymic progenitors that had survived conditioning. The frequencies of hyperexpanded clones fell over the following months, and after one year, T-cell counts and TCRbeta diversity were mostly attributed to newly produced T cells.

Relative to germline, V is 6 bases shorter and J is 4 bases shorter, with 13 bases between their ends. Taken from cysteine to phenylalanine, the CDR3 has 14 residues. Left in the record is the CDR3 DNA by itself, 42 bases read in frame from the first base. In the paper's terms, the treatment or condition label means: allogeneic hematopoietic cell transplantation with graft depleted of TCRalphabeta T cells and CD19 B cells. The transplant recipients were children given TCRalphabeta/CD19-depleted allogeneic hematopoietic cell grafts. The method behind the library was PCR. Sequenced using an Illumina HiSeq 2500. TCR library preparation used molecular barcoding, with unique molecular identifiers applied to normalize quantification of the TCRbeta repertoire. In TCRdb, the public reads were trimmed at Q25 with fastp and aligned with MiXCR, with productive beta chains retained. Rows are combined by CDR3 protein, so each entry shows the most common genes and DNA. A total of approximately 400,000 distinct CDR3 sequences appear in this sample, around 15% of them only once. The ten top clones hold 29% of the sample.

This clonotype has just a few counts. Its antigen is still unknown. There are no base qualities to consult, and no much larger clone falls within one base. The TCR sequence derives from a boy younger than two who had a stem cell transplant for Wiskott-Aldrich syndrome, so the T cells may come from the graft donor. Sequencing used PBMCs, mostly from graft donor cells, obtained 360 days after TCRalphabeta/CD19-depleted stem cell transplant. The chain employs TRBV12-3 or TRBV12-4 and TRBJ1-5; TRBD1 is a possible D gene, resting on 5 matching bases. The CDR3 is CASRQRDSNQPQHF. The bases read TGTGCCAGCAGGCAGAGGGACTCTAATCAGCCCCAGCATTTT.